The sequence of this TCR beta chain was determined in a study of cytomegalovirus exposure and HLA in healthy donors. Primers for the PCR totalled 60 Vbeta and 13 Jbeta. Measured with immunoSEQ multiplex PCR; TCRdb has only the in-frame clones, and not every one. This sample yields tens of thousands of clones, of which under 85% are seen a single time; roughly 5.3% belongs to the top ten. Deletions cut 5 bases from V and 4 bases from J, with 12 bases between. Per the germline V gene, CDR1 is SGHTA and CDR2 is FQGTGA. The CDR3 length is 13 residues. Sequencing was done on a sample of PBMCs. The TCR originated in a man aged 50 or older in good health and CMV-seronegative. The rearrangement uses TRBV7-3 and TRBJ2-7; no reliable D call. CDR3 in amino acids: CASSQQPAYEQYF. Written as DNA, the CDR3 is TGTGCCAGCAGCCAACAGCCAGCTTACGAGCAGTACTTC.